The 11 T cell receptor beta chains in this list originate from one sample, sequenced in a study of T cell responses to AZD1222 COVID-19 vaccine. Sequenced by immunoSEQ multiplex PCR; TCRdb stores in-frame clones only, minus some. The table includes about 160,000 clones, around 89% detected once. This sample comprised peripheral blood, obtained 28 days after the second AZD1222 dose. These receptors came from an adult who received the AZD1222 COVID-19 vaccine.

The chain recombines TRBV6-2 or TRBV6-3 with TRBJ1-6; D remains ambiguous. The length of the CDR3 is 15 residues. The V end was cut by 0 bases, the J end by 7 bases, with 10 bases between. Germline CDR1 reads MNHEY; CDR2 reads SVGEGT. The CDR3 protein is CASSYSTSRNSPLHF. CDR3 DNA: TGTGCCAGCAGTTACTCGACCAGTCGAAATTCACCCCTCCACTTT.

The V and J genes are TRBV2 and TRBJ1-1, with D perhaps matching TRBD1 (5 bases). CDR3 length: 13 amino acids. CDR1 and CDR2 (germline): SNHLY, FYNNEI. V dropped 4 bases and J dropped 4 bases, with 10 bases sitting between them. The CDR3 DNA follows: TGTGCCAGCAGTGTAAAGGGGAGCACTGAAGCTTTCTTT. Translated: CASSVKGSTEAFF.

The genes are TRBV3-1 (or the pseudogene TRBV3-2) and TRBJ1-5, with a weak D call TRBD1 (6 bases). Germline CDR1 reads LGHDT; CDR2 reads YNNKEL (reference sequence). V was shortened by 4 bases and J by 0 bases, with 10 bases between the two germline ends. This CDR3 has 15 residues. CDR3 nucleotide sequence: TGTGCCAGCAGCCTGGACAGCCATAGCAATCAGCCCCAGCATTTT. This gives the protein CASSLDSHSNQPQHF.

This rearrangement joins TRBV5-1 to TRBJ1-1; perhaps TRBD1 as D (5 bases). This CDR3 comprises 13 residues. Trimming cost V 2 bases and J 1 base, with 6 bases left between them. Germline V lookup: CDR1 SGHRS, CDR2 YFSETQ. CDR3 sequence (DNA): TGCGCCAGCAGCTTCGGACAGAACACTGAAGCTTTCTTT. It specifies CASSFGQNTEAFF.

This clone was seen just once. The chain couples TRBV29-1 to TRBJ2-1, with TRBD1 identical over 10 bases. Unmatched junction bases numbered 6, after V lost 3 bases and J lost 7 bases. The CDR3 sequence is 14 residues long. In germline, CDR1 is SQVTM, CDR2 ANQGSEA. CDR3 in DNA: TGCAGCGTTGACGGGACAGGGGATCCTAATGAGCAGTTCTTC. It specifies CSVDGTGDPNEQFF.

CDR3 sequence reads: CASRPTGRERNSPLHF. CDR3 DNA sequence: TGTGCCAGCAGGCCGACAGGGAGGGAACGGAATTCACCCCTCCACTTT. The J gene is TRBJ1-6, the V gene TRBV28; 7 bases match TRBD1. The CDR3 has 16 amino acids. Germline V gives CDR1 MDHEN, CDR2 SYDVKM. Losses at the gene ends were 6 bases for V and 7 bases for J; bases not matched to a gene: 12.

This chain uses TRBV27 with TRBJ2-7; D possibly corresponds to TRBD2 (6 bases). With 2 bases removed from V and 4 bases from J, the gap between germline ends came to 18 bases. The CDR3 has 16 amino acids. In germline, CDR1 is MNHEY, CDR2 SMNVEV (reference sequence). The CDR3 here is CASSLIPPPRGYEQYF. The CDR3 DNA reads TGTGCCAGCAGTTTAATCCCCCCTCCCCGGGGGTACGAGCAGTACTTC.

The chain couples TRBV2 to TRBJ2-7; TRBD2 is a possible D gene (5 bases). The CDR3 covers 15 residues. Germline V gives CDR1 SNHLY, CDR2 FYNNEI. The ends were cut back, 0 bases at V and 1 base at J, with 10 bases in the middle. The chain's CDR3 is CASSEALPGSYEQYF. Written as DNA, the CDR3 is TGTGCCAGCAGTGAAGCGCTACCGGGGTCCTACGAGCAGTACTTC.

The chain uses TRBV5-6 and TRBJ1-3, with D unclear. Germline lookup yields CDR1 SGHDT and CDR2 YYEEEE. The CDR3 has 13 residues. V lost 4 bases to trimming and J lost 0 bases, with 5 bases between them. The CDR3 DNA reads as TGTGCCAGCAGCCTATACTCTGGAAACACCATATATTTT. It codes for CASSLYSGNTIYF.

V gene TRBV3-1 (or the pseudogene TRBV3-2) combines with J gene TRBJ2-1, with a tentative D call TRBD1 (6 bases). Looked up from germline, CDR1 is LGHDT and CDR2 is YNNKEL (reference sequence). V lost 3 bases and J 8 bases, leaving 14 bases between the germline ends. This CDR3 is built from 14 residues. The CDR3 sequence: CASSHPYRADEQFF. The CDR3 DNA reads TGTGCCAGCAGCCATCCTTACAGGGCTGATGAGCAGTTCTTC.

CDR3 amino acids: CAWSVMSGTGAPQYF. DNA of the CDR3: TGTGCCTGGAGTGTAATGTCGGGGACAGGGGCGCCCCAGTACTTC. The V gene is TRBV30, the J gene TRBJ2-5; 10 nucleotides align to TRBD1. From germline, CDR1 is GTSNPN and CDR2 SVGIG (reference sequence). The CDR3 sequence is 15 residues long. With 0 bases clipped from V and 9 bases from J, the junction kept 10 bases outside the gene matches.